This T cell receptor (beta chain) came from a study of cytotoxic CD8 clonotypes in ibrutinib-treated CLL. This clone turned up a few times. Libraries were prepared by immunoSEQ multiplex PCR; TCRdb keeps only in-frame clonotypes and omits some of them. The data show roughly 45,000 clones, about 65% seen once. The junction had 5 bases not matched to a gene; V was cut back by 3 bases and J by 5 bases. The CDR3 loop spans 14 amino acids. Germline V CDR1 and CDR2: SGHRS, YFSETQ. This receptor was obtained from a human donor with chronic lymphocytic leukemia. This material consisted of PBMCs, taken after 24 months of ibrutinib treatment. The chain couples TRBV5-1 to TRBJ2-7, with 10 bases matching TRBD1. CDR3 nucleotides: TGCGCCAGCAGCTACCGGGACAGGGGCAACGAGCAGTACTTC. This encodes CASSYRDRGNEQYF.